Presented here are 5 T cell receptor beta chains from one specimen sequenced in a study of T cell responses to AZD1222 COVID-19 vaccine. The assay was immunoSEQ multiplex PCR, and TCRdb's table has in-frame clones only and misses some. The sample lists roughly 100,000 clones, around nine tenths seen once, with roughly 3.3% in the top ten. Sequencing used peripheral blood, obtained 28 days after the second dose of the MenACWY control vaccine. The receptors were sampled from an adult who received the MenACWY meningococcal vaccine as a control.

This clone was counted once. This chain connects TRBV10-3 to TRBJ2-7; a weak D match, TRBD2 (5 bases). Germline CDR1 is ENHRY and CDR2 is SYGVKD. Deletions cut 4 bases from V and 0 bases from J, with 13 bases between. This CDR3 has 15 residues. Written as DNA, the CDR3 is TGTGCCATCAGTGCATCGGACGGACTCTCCTACGAGCAGTACTTC. Protein: CAISASDGLSYEQYF.

This clone was found once. The chain employs TRBV6-6 and TRBJ1-5; 8 bases fit TRBD1. Unmatched junction bases numbered 15, after V lost 5 bases and J lost 3 bases. The germline V gene has CDR1 MNHNY and CDR2 SVGAGI (reference sequence). There are 18 residues in the CDR3. This chain's CDR3 is CASSPTPLTGVINQPQHF. CDR3 nucleotide sequence: TGTGCCAGCAGTCCAACCCCTCTGACAGGGGTTATCAATCAGCCCCAGCATTTT.

This chain joins TRBV5-6 and TRBJ2-7, with 7 bases that match TRBD1. The CDR3 is made up of 12 amino acids. The germline V gene encodes CDR1 SGHDT and CDR2 YYEEEE. Trimming cost V 2 bases and J 5 bases; bases outside gene matches: 1. The CDR3 DNA follows: TGTGCCAGCAGCTTTGGGACAGACGAGCAGTACTTC. The encoded protein is CASSFGTDEQYF. Full variable domain (rest looked up from reference TRBV5-6 and TRBJ2-7): DAGVTQSPTHLIKTRGQQVTLRCSPKSGHDTVSWYQQALGQGPQFIFQYYEEEERQRGNFPDRFSGHQFPNYSSELNVNALLLGDSALYLCASSFGTDEQYFGPGTRLTVT.

The chain combines TRBV5-6 with TRBJ1-5, with D unclear. Germline lookup yields CDR1 SGHDT and CDR2 YYEEEE. V was shortened by 1 base and J by 4 bases, with 9 bases between the two germline ends. The CDR3 sequence is 14 residues long. The CDR3 region has the DNA TGTGCCAGCAGCTTGCGTGGCAGGAATCAGCCCCAGCATTTT. Its translation is CASSLRGRNQPQHF.

The chain couples TRBV7-2 to TRBJ2-5; 7 bases are a match to TRBD2. Trimming at V came to 3 bases and at J to 6 bases, leaving 4 bases not matched to a gene. CDR1 and CDR2 from the germline V gene are SGHTA and FQGNSA. The CDR3 loop spans 13 amino acids. The CDR3 bases are TGTGCCAGCAGCTTGCGGGGGAGGCAGACCCAGTACTTC. Translating gives CASSLRGRQTQYF. Supplemented by reference TRBV7-2 and TRBJ2-5, the full variable domain reads GAGVSQSPSNKVTEKGKDVELRCDPISGHTALYWYRQSLGQGLEFLIYFQGNSAPDKSGLPSDRFSAERTGGSVSTLTIQRTQQEDSAVYLCASSLRGRQTQYFGPGTRLLVL.